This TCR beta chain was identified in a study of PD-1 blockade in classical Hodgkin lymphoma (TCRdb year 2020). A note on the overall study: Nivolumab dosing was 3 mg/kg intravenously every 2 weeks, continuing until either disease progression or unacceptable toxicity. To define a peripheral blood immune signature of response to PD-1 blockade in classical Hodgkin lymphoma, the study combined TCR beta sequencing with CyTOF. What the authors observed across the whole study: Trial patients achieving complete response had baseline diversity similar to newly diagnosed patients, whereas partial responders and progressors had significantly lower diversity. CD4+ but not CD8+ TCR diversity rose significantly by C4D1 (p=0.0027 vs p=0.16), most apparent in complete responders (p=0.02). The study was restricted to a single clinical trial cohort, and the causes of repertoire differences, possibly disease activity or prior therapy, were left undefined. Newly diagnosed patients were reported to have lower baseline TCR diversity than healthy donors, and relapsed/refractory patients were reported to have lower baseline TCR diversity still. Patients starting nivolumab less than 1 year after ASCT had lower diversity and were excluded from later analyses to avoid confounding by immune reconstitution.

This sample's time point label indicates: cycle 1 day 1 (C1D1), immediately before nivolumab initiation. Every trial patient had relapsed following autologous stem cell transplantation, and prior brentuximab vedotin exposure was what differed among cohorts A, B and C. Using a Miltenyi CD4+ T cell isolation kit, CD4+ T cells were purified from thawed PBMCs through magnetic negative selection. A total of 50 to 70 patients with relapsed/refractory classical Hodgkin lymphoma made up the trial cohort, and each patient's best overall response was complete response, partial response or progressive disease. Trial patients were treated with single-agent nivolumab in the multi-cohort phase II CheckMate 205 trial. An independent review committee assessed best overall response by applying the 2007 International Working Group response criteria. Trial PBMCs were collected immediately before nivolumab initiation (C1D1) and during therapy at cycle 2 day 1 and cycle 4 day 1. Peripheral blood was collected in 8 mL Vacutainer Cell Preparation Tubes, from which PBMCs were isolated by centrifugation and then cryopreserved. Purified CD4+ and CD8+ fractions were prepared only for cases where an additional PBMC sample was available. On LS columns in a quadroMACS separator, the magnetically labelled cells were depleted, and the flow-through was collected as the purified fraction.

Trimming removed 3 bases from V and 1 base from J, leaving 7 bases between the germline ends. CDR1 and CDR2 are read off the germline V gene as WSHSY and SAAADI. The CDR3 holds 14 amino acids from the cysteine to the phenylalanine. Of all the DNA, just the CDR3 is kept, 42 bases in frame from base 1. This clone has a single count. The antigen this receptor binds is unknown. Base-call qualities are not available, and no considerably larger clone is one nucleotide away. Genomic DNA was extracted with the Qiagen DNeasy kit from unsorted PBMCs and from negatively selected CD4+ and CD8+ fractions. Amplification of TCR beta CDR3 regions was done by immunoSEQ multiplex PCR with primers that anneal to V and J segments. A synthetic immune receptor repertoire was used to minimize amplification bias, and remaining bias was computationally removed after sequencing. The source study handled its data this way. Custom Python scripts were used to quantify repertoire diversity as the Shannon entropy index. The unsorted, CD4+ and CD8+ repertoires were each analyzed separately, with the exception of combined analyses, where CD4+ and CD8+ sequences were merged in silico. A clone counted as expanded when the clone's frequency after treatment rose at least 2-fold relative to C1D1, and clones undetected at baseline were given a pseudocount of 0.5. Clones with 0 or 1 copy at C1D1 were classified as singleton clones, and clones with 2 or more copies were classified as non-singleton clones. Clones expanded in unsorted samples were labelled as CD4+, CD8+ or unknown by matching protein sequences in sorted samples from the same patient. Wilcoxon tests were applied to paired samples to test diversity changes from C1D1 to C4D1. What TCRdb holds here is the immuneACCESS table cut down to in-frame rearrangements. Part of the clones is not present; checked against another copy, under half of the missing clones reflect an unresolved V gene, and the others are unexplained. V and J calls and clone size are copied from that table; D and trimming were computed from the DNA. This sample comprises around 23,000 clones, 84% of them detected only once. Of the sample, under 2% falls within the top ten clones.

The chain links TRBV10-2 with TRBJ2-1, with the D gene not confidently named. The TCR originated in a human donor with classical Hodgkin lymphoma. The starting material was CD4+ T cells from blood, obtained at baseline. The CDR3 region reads CASSDGVSYNEQFF. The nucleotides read TGCGCCAGCAGTGATGGAGTATCCTACAATGAGCAGTTCTTC.